A single sample gave rise to the 12 T cell receptor beta chains below, sequenced in a study of T cell repertoires in cytomegalovirus infection. The antigens these receptors bind are not known. TCRdb processed the reads anew with MiXCR; each CDR3 protein has one entry. The table has around 130,000 distinct CDR3 sequences, 20% to 30% seen once. Sequencing was carried out using PBMCs, sequenced either directly or after in vitro stimulation (not recorded which). These TCRs come from a human donor in good health (CMV status not recorded). Some clones in this sample may be carry-over from other donors' samples.

This chain links TRBV6-2 or TRBV6-3 with TRBJ2-7, with 9 bases that match TRBD2. J gave up 1 base and V 0 bases, and 7 bases lay outside the gene matches. The germline CDR1 and CDR2 sequences are MNHEY and SVGEGT. The CDR3 covers 17 residues. The CDR3 DNA is TGTGCCAGCAGTTACTCCCCAGCGGGAGGAATTTCCTACGAGCAGTACTTC. Translation gives CASSYSPAGGISYEQYF.

This clonotype has more than one count but fewer than ten. The V gene is TRBV30, the J gene TRBJ1-3, with a possible D match to TRBD1 (5 bases). V lost 5 bases and J lost 0, with 14 bases in between. The CDR3 covers 15 residues. The V gene's germline CDR1 is GTSNPN and CDR2 SVGIG (reference sequence). CDR3 region: CAWSVGASSGNTIYF. As DNA, the CDR3 is TGTGCCTGGTCTGTAGGGGCTAGCTCTGGAAACACCATATATTTT.

The V gene is TRBV10-3, the J gene TRBJ2-1, with 11 bases fitting TRBD2. The ends lost 6 bases at V and 4 bases at J; junction bases unmatched: 8. The CDR3 spans 16 residues. Germline V gene lookup returns CDR1 ENHRY and CDR2 SYGVKD. The CDR3 is CAIRVLAGGVYNEQFF. CDR3 sequence (DNA): TGTGCCATCAGGGTCCTAGCGGGAGGTGTGTACAATGAGCAGTTCTTC.

This clonotype was picked up a small number of times. V gene TRBV15 combines with J gene TRBJ2-2; 7 positions agree with TRBD1. CDR1 and CDR2 from the germline V gene are LNHNV and YYDKDF (reference sequence). The CDR3 is 16 amino acids. Trimming at V came to 5 bases and at J to 1 base, leaving 7 bases not matched to a gene. The CDR3 loop reads CATSPVGQKNTGELFF. CDR3 in DNA: TGTGCCACCAGCCCTGTGGGACAGAAGAACACCGGGGAGCTGTTTTTT.

This chain uses TRBV28 with TRBJ1-3; no definite D call. This CDR3 is 19 amino acids long. The germline gives CDR1 MDHEN, CDR2 SYDVKM. V lost 5 bases and J 4 bases, leaving 27 bases between the germline ends. In DNA form, the CDR3 reads TGTGCCAGCAGTACGCTATTTCTTTTGAGCGAACTTCTGGGAAACACCATATATTTT. This codes for CASSTLFLLSELLGNTIYF. The whole variable domain, filled in from reference TRBV28 and TRBJ1-3, reads DVKVTQSSRYLVKRTGEKVFLECVQDMDHENMFWYRQDPGLGLRLIYFSYDVKMKEKGDIPEGYSVSREKKERFSLILESASTNQTSMYLCASSTLFLLSELLGNTIYFGEGSWLTVV.

There are many counts of this clonotype. The chain links TRBV7-8 to TRBJ2-2, with D hard to call. CDR3 length: 12 residues. V was cut by 6 bases and J by 8 bases, with 10 bases left in between. The germline V gene encodes CDR1 SGHVS and CDR2 FQNEAQ. CDR3 nucleotide sequence: TGTGCCAGCAGTCCCTGGGCTGGGGAGCTGTTTTTT. Translating gives CASSPWAGELFF.

This chain connects TRBV18 to TRBJ2-2; possibly TRBD1 or TRBD2 for D (5 bases each). The V gene lost 6 bases and the J gene lost 1 base, with 9 bases spanning the gap. This CDR3 has 14 residues. Germline-derived CDR1 and CDR2 are KGHSH and LQKENI. CDR3 in DNA: TGTGCCAGCTCTGGGACGGTGAACACCGGGGAGCTGTTTTTT. Amino acid sequence: CASSGTVNTGELFF.

CDR3 coding DNA: TGTGCCAGCAGTTACGCCGGGGAGCTGTTTTTT. As protein: CASSYAGELFF. The V call is TRBV6-5, the J call TRBJ2-2; D not certain. This CDR3 spans 11 amino acids. From germline, CDR1 is MNHEY and CDR2 SVGAGI. Trimming pared 2 bases from V and 6 bases from J, leaving 1 base between.

The chain employs TRBV27 and TRBJ2-6; the D call may be TRBD1 or TRBD2 (5 bases each). Trimming removed 9 bases at V and 1 base at J, with 22 bases between. Germline CDR1 MNHEY, CDR2 SMNVEV (reference sequence). The CDR3 has 18 residues. As DNA, the CDR3 is TGTGCCAGTTGGGGCGGGTTAGATCCATCTTCTGGGGCCAACGTCCTGACTTTC. Translating it yields CASWGGLDPSSGANVLTF. Variable domain in full (rest from reference TRBV27 and TRBJ2-6): EAQVTQNPRYLITVTGKKLTVTCSQNMNHEYMSWYRQDPGLGLRQIYYSMNVEVTDKGDVPEGYKVSRKEKRNFPLILESPSPNQTSLYFCASWGGLDPSSGANVLTFGAGSRLTVL.

This clonotype was seen ten or more times. The CDR3 is CASSLGGAGTGGYEQYF. CDR3 in DNA: TGTGCCAGCAGCTTAGGGGGGGCGGGGACAGGGGGCTACGAGCAGTACTTC. This sequence joins TRBV11-2 and TRBJ2-7; 11 bases are a match to TRBD1. The germline V gene encodes CDR1 SGHAT and CDR2 FQNNGV. CDR3 size: 17 residues. V lost 1 base to trimming and J lost 3 bases; unmatched junction nucleotides: 8.

CDR3 residues: CASTGTGGDQPQHF. The CDR3 coding sequence is TGTGCCAGCACCGGGACAGGGGGCGATCAGCCCCAGCATTTT. The chain links TRBV19 to TRBJ1-5; 12 positions match TRBD1. There are 14 residues in the CDR3. The V gene end was trimmed by 9 bases and the J gene end by 5 bases; junction bases not matched to a gene: 5. The germline gives CDR1 LNHDA, CDR2 SQIVND (reference sequence). The variable domain in full, completed from reference TRBV19 and TRBJ1-5, reads DGGITQSPKYLFRKEGQNVTLSCEQNLNHDAMYWYRQDPGQGLRLIYYSQIVNDFQKGDIAEGYSVSREKKESFPLTVTSAQKNPTAFYLCASTGTGGDQPQHFGDGTRLSIL.

At least ten counts were recorded for this clonotype. This rearrangement joins TRBV29-1 to TRBJ1-1; D might be TRBD1 (6 bases). This CDR3 comprises 13 residues. Trimming pared 6 bases from V and 5 bases from J, leaving 16 bases between. The germline V gene encodes CDR1 SQVTM and CDR2 ANQGSEA. The DNA for the CDR3 is TGCAGCGTCTTTACAGGGTTGAGGACTGAAGCTTTCTTT. Residues: CSVFTGLRTEAFF.